Following are 2 T cell receptor beta chains from one sample sequenced in a study of T cell changes during pregnancy in multiple sclerosis. Some clones are missing from TCRdb's copy, which holds only in-frame ones; the method was immunoSEQ multiplex PCR. Among around 56,000 clones listed, 70% to 90% were seen once. Here the sequenced sample was peripheral blood, taken after pregnancy. The receptor set was obtained from a female donor with multiple sclerosis, enrolled in a pregnancy study.

The chain is built from TRBV5-1 and TRBJ2-1; D call uncertain. V gave up 0 bases and J gave up 8 bases, with 6 bases separating them. CDR1 and CDR2 (germline): SGHRS, YFSETQ. CDR3 length: 12 amino acids. CDR3 coding DNA: TGCGCCAGCAGCTTGGAGTTAGATGAGCAGTTCTTC. Protein product: CASSLELDEQFF. The variable domain in full, with the rest retrieved from reference TRBV5-1 and TRBJ2-1, is KAGVTQTPRYLIKTRGQQVTLSCSPISGHRSVSWYQQTPGQGLQFLFEYFSETQRNKGNFPGRFSGRQFSNSRSEMNVSTLELGDSALYLCASSLELDEQFFGPGTRLTVL.

V and J are TRBV18 and TRBJ1-1; 8 positions match TRBD1. CDR3 size: 14 residues. With V trimmed by 3 bases and J by 5 bases, 5 bases remained unmatched. CDR1 is KGHSH, CDR2 LQKENI, per germline. CDR3 DNA: TGTGCCAGCTCACCCCGGCAGGGGGCGACTGAAGCTTTCTTT. It encodes CASSPRQGATEAFF. The whole variable domain, remainder taken from reference TRBV18 and TRBJ1-1, is NAGVMQNPRHLVRRRGQEARLRCSPMKGHSHVYWYRQLPEEGLKFMVYLQKENIIDESGMPKERFSAEFPKEGPSILRIQQVVRGDSAAYFCASSPRQGATEAFFGQGTRLTVV.